One and the same sample provided the 21 T cell receptor beta chains below, sequenced in a study of blood T cell repertoires in COVID-19. Libraries were prepared by immunoSEQ multiplex PCR; TCRdb keeps only in-frame clonotypes and omits some of them. The table records more than 250,000 clones, more than 70% of them present only once. Sequencing input: PBMCs or T cells enriched from blood (not recorded which). These receptors were obtained from a woman aged 40 to 50 with acute COVID-19.

The chain employs TRBV18 and TRBJ1-1; the D gene is possibly TRBD1 (6 bases). This CDR3 has 14 residues. V lost 2 bases, J lost 0 bases, and 7 bases lay in between. Germline loops: CDR1 KGHSH, CDR2 LQKENI. CDR3 nucleotides: TGTGCCAGCTCACCAGGGGGCTTGAACACTGAAGCTTTCTTT. It encodes CASSPGGLNTEAFF.

The chain couples TRBV19 to TRBJ2-7, with 14 bases lining up with TRBD2. V dropped 5 bases and J dropped 4; count of bases not matched to a gene: 7. The CDR3 is 16 residues long. In germline, CDR1 is LNHDA, CDR2 SQIVND (reference sequence). The CDR3 coding sequence is TGTGCCAGTAGTTCACCGGGACTAGCGGGAGCATACGAGCAGTACTTC. Translating it yields CASSSPGLAGAYEQYF.

This sequence joins TRBV19 and TRBJ2-1; TRBD2 matches 9 bases. This CDR3 is built from 17 residues. Germline loops: CDR1 LNHDA, CDR2 SQIVND (reference sequence). Trimming at V came to 6 bases and at J to 1 base, leaving 10 bases not matched to a gene. The CDR3 nucleotides read TGTGCCAGTAGCCGGAGGGCGGGGGGGAGTTCCTACAATGAGCAGTTCTTC. Residues: CASSRRAGGSSYNEQFF.

V and J are TRBV6-5 and TRBJ1-2, with D hard to call. V gave up 4 bases and J gave up 14 bases, with 14 bases separating them. Germline CDR1 is MNHEY and CDR2 is SVGAGI. This CDR3 comprises 11 residues. The CDR3 is CASSSFQSQTF. The CDR3 DNA sequence: TGTGCCAGCAGTTCCTTCCAAAGTCAGACCTTC.

The chain links TRBV19 to TRBJ1-1, with 8 bases identical to TRBD1. Germline assignment: CDR1 LNHDA and CDR2 SQIVND (reference sequence). There are 14 residues in the CDR3. V shed 3 bases and J 6 bases; nucleotides not matched to a gene: 6. This chain's CDR3 is CASSISTGVAEAFF. CDR3 nucleotide sequence: TGTGCCAGTAGTATTTCGACAGGGGTTGCTGAAGCTTTCTTT. The full variable domain, with the rest looked up from reference TRBV19 and TRBJ1-1, is DGGITQSPKYLFRKEGQNVTLSCEQNLNHDAMYWYRQDPGQGLRLIYYSQIVNDFQKGDIAEGYSVSREKKESFPLTVTSAQKNPTAFYLCASSISTGVAEAFFGQGTRLTVV.

The gene calls are TRBV7-2 and TRBJ2-2; TRBD2 agrees at 8 bases. Trimming removed 5 bases from V and 6 bases from J; junction bases left unmatched: 5. The CDR3 consists of 14 residues. Germline CDR1 SGHTA, CDR2 FQGNSA. CDR3 DNA: TGTGCCAGCAGCCCGGGACTAGGTGCCGGGGAGCTGTTTTTT. Translation gives CASSPGLGAGELFF.

This chain joins TRBV24-1 and TRBJ1-3, with 7 bases that match TRBD1. The CDR3 sequence is 15 residues long. V shed 2 bases and J 3 bases; nucleotides not matched to a gene: 3. Germline V gene lookup returns CDR1 KGHDR and CDR2 SFDVKD. CDR3 in amino acids: CATSDSTGVGNTIYF. CDR3 nucleotide sequence: TGTGCCACCAGTGATTCAACAGGGGTTGGAAACACCATATATTTT.

A few counts support this clone. The rearrangement uses TRBV4-2 and TRBJ2-1; 10 nucleotides align to TRBD2. Losses at the gene ends were 4 bases for V and 7 bases for J; bases not matched to a gene: 10. CDR3 length equals 16 residues. The germline gives CDR1 LGHNA, CDR2 YNFKEQ. The DNA for the CDR3 is TGTGCCAGCAGCCGGACTCTAGCGGGAGTATTAAATGAGCAGTTCTTC. It yields the protein CASSRTLAGVLNEQFF.

The chain employs TRBV4-1 and TRBJ2-1; 11 bases agree with TRBD2. The CDR3 is 19 amino acids. The V gene end was trimmed by 2 bases and the J gene end by 5 bases; junction bases not matched to a gene: 14. The V gene's germline CDR1 is MGHRA and CDR2 YSYEKL. CDR3 nucleotide sequence: TGCGCCAGCAGCCAAAGACTAGCGGGACTACGGGGTCTCGACAATGAGCAGTTCTTC. Translated, it gives CASSQRLAGLRGLDNEQFF.

The rearrangement joins TRBV6-6 to TRBJ2-5, with 9 bases matching TRBD2. The J segment lost 3 bases and the V segment lost 11 bases, leaving 7 bases of the junction unmatched. Germline V gene sequence: CDR1 MNHNY, CDR2 SVGAGI (reference sequence). This CDR3 comprises 13 residues. DNA for the CDR3: TGTGCCGGTGGGTTAGCGGGGGAAGAGACCCAGTACTTC. It yields the protein CAGGLAGEETQYF.

The rearrangement joins TRBV6-6 to TRBJ1-2; D gene uncertain. The CDR3 totals 12 residues. Between the trimmed V and J ends, which lost 6 bases and 3 bases, there was a span of 8 bases. Germline values: CDR1 MNHNY, CDR2 SVGAGI (reference sequence). DNA for the CDR3: TGTGCCAGCAGCAACAGCTACTATGGCTACACCTTC. This gives the protein CASSNSYYGYTF.

The V gene is TRBV7-8, the J gene TRBJ2-7, with D perhaps TRBD1 or TRBD2 (6 bases each). There are 14 residues in the CDR3. Germline assignment: CDR1 SGHVS and CDR2 FQNEAQ. The V and J ends lost 5 bases and 2 bases respectively, with 13 bases between them. CDR3 sequence: CASSQGRLTYEQYF. The DNA for the CDR3 is TGTGCCAGCAGCCAGGGGAGGCTGACCTACGAGCAGTACTTC.

The chain carries TRBV4-1 and TRBJ1-4; 8 nucleotides align to TRBD1. From germline, CDR1 is MGHRA and CDR2 YSYEKL. The CDR3 length is 14 residues. Trimming cost V 5 bases and J 7 bases; bases outside gene matches: 6. DNA for the CDR3: TGCGCCAGCAGCTGGACAGGGATTGGTGAAAAACTGTTTTTT. Protein product: CASSWTGIGEKLFF.

This sequence joins TRBV15 and TRBJ2-7, with 8 positions matching TRBD1. Per germline, CDR1 LNHNV and CDR2 YYDKDF (reference sequence). CDR3 length equals 17 residues. V lost 3 bases to trimming and J lost 3 bases; unmatched junction nucleotides: 13. In nucleotides, the CDR3 is TGTGCCACCAGCAGCAGCCGGGGAGGACAGGGAGACTACGAGCAGTACTTC. It codes for CATSSSRGGQGDYEQYF. The whole variable domain, filled in from reference TRBV15 and TRBJ2-7, reads DAMVIQNPRYQVTQFGKPVTLSCSQTLNHNVMYWYQQKSSQAPKLLFHYYDKDFNNEADTPDNFQSRRPNTSFCFLDIRSPGLGDTAMYLCATSSSRGGQGDYEQYFGPGTRLTVT.

The CDR3 DNA follows: TGTGCCAGCAGCCATCAACTTAAGGAGGCCTACAATGAGCAGTTCTTC. It translates to CASSHQLKEAYNEQFF. The V gene is TRBV3-1 (or the pseudogene TRBV3-2), the J gene TRBJ2-1; perhaps TRBD2 as D (5 bases). The CDR3 covers 16 residues. Per the germline V gene, CDR1 is LGHDT and CDR2 is YNNKEL (reference sequence). V was pared by 3 bases and J by 2 bases, with 14 bases between.

The chain uses TRBV5-1 and TRBJ1-4; maybe TRBD1 (5 bases). The V end was cut by 2 bases, the J end by 8 bases, with 16 bases between. The CDR3 is made up of 15 amino acids. Germline loops: CDR1 SGHRS, CDR2 YFSETQ. The CDR3 loop reads CASSFGATGGEKLFF. DNA of the CDR3: TGCGCCAGCAGCTTTGGGGCAACGGGAGGAGAAAAACTGTTTTTT.

The chain is built from TRBV29-1 and TRBJ1-1; 7 nucleotides line up with TRBD1. The CDR3 loop spans 12 amino acids. The germline CDR1 and CDR2 sequences are SQVTM and ANQGSEA. The trim removed 2 bases at V and 8 bases at J, leaving 5 bases unmatched. The chain's CDR3 is CSVEPADREAFF. The CDR3 coding sequence is TGCAGCGTTGAACCCGCGGACAGGGAAGCTTTCTTT.

This clone was seen a handful of times. The chain uses TRBV12-3 or TRBV12-4 and TRBJ2-5; possible D gene TRBD2, 6 bases. The CDR3 is made up of 13 amino acids. V was cut by 3 bases and J by 2 bases, with 7 bases left in between. CDR3 protein: CASSLGGQETQYF. In DNA form, the CDR3 reads TGTGCCAGCAGTTTGGGAGGACAAGAGACCCAGTACTTC.

This chain joins TRBV5-4 and TRBJ1-2, with D perhaps TRBD1 (5 bases). There are 13 residues in the CDR3. CDR1 is SGHNT and CDR2 is YYREEE in the germline V gene (reference sequence). The V and J ends lost 4 bases and 8 bases respectively, with 15 bases between them. Here the CDR3 reads CASSISGVRGYTF. The CDR3, as DNA: TGTGCCAGCAGCATCTCGGGGGTGCGGGGCTACACCTTC.

This sequence joins TRBV27 and TRBJ2-1; TRBD2 matches 7 bases. This CDR3 contains 15 residues. V shed 0 bases and J 6 bases; nucleotides not matched to a gene: 5. Germline CDR1 and CDR2: MNHEY and SMNVEV (reference sequence). The CDR3 DNA follows: TGTGCCAGCAGTTTATCCCGAGCGGGAACCAATGAGCAGTTCTTC. Protein product: CASSLSRAGTNEQFF.

The gene calls are TRBV7-9 and TRBJ1-5; 7 bases fit TRBD1. CDR1 is SEHNR and CDR2 is FQNEAQ in the germline V gene (reference sequence). Trimming cost V 3 bases and J 9 bases; bases outside gene matches: 17. The CDR3 is 17 amino acids. The CDR3 is CASSFNRGPAGIGPQHF. The DNA of the CDR3 is TGTGCCAGCAGCTTCAACAGGGGTCCGGCCGGGATTGGGCCCCAGCATTTT.